This is a list of T cell receptor beta chains from one sample in a study of beta chain features in type 1 diabetes. Only in-frame clones appear in the TCRdb table, and some are missing; sequencing was by immunoSEQ multiplex PCR. The sample lists 630,000 or so clones; about an eighth were seen once. Sequenced material: naive CD4+ T cells from blood. Source of these receptors: a man between 18 and 35 years old with type 1 diabetes. Each CDR3 is given with its conserved first and last residue. Each record gives: CDR3 length, D gene, clone size, J gene, V gene, CDR3 DNA, CDR3 protein. The D gene is left open where the match is weak. Not every row has a clone size; where given, it reads once, few, many or a size class.

14	.	.	TRBJ2-2	TRBV29-1	TGCAGCGTTGATCGGGGCCCTAACACCGGGGAGCTGTTTTTT	CSVDRGPNTGELFF
16	.	.	TRBJ2-6	TRBV7-9	TGTGCCAGCAGCCCCAACCTGGCTGCTGGGGCCAACGTCCTGACTTTC	CASSPNLAAGANVLTF
15	TRBD1	.	TRBJ1-2	TRBV7-2	TGTGCCAGCAGCTTACGGACAGGGGGCAACTATGGCTACACCTTC	CASSLRTGGNYGYTF
17	TRBD1	.	TRBJ1-6	TRBV18	TGTGCCAGCTCACCTAGCTTCGGGACAGGGGTTAATTCACCCCTCCACTTT	CASSPSFGTGVNSPLHF
15	.	.	TRBJ1-1	TRBV7-8	TGTGCCAGCAGCTTAGCCTCGGCAGGGAACACTGAAGCTTTCTTT	CASSLASAGNTEAFF
13	.	few	TRBJ2-7	TRBV27	TGTGCCAGCAGTCTAACCCTCCTGGGAGAGCAGTACTTC	CASSLTLLGEQYF
16	TRBD1	few	TRBJ2-3	TRBV9	TGTGCCAGCAGCTCTCAGACAGGGTTCGGTGGAGATACGCAGTATTTT	CASSSQTGFGGDTQYF
16	.	.	TRBJ2-1	TRBV7-6	TGTGCCAGCAGCTTAGAGGCCACTACCTCCTACAATGAGCAGTTCTTC	CASSLEATTSYNEQFF
15	.	.	TRBJ2-3	TRBV4-3	TGCGCCAGCAGCCGAGTCGGGGGGCGCACAGATACGCAGTATTTT	CASSRVGGRTDTQYF
19	TRBD1	few	TRBJ1-2	TRBV4-2	TGTGCCAGCAGCCAAGTCATTGTTTCTGGACAGGCCCGTTTCTATGGCTACACCTTC	CASSQVIVSGQARFYGYTF
14	.	.	TRBJ1-5	TRBV13	TGTGCCAGCAGCTTACAGGGTTTTAATCAGCCCCAGCATTTT	CASSLQGFNQPQHF
16	.	.	TRBJ1-2	TRBV28	TGTGCCAGCAGACCGGCCCCAGGGGCATTTCGCTATGGCTACACCTTC	CASRPAPGAFRYGYTF
15	TRBD1	few	TRBJ1-6	TRBV16	TGTGCCAGCAGCCAATGGGACAGGGACGTCCCACCCCTCCACTTT	CASSQWDRDVPPLHF
12	.	.	TRBJ2-2	TRBV28	TGTGCCAGCAGTCCTACTGCCGGGGAGCTGTTTTTT	CASSPTAGELFF
15	.	.	TRBJ2-1	TRBV27	TGTGCCAGCAGTACGTCCGGGACAACCAACAATGAGCAGTTCTTC	CASSTSGTTNNEQFF
11	.	few	TRBJ2-3	TRBV30	TGTGCCTGGAGTGTTCGAGATACGCAGTATTTT	CAWSVRDTQYF
10	.	.	TRBJ2-7	TRBV30	TGTGCCTGGGCCAGATACGAGCAGTACTTC	CAWARYEQYF
15	.	.	TRBJ1-3	TRBV27	TGTGCCAGCAGTCCCAGGAAGACCTCTGGAAACACCATATATTTT	CASSPRKTSGNTIYF
14	TRBD2	.	TRBJ2-3	TRBV7-2	TGTGCCAGCAGCTTTAGCGGGGGGGCGGATACGCAGTATTTT	CASSFSGGADTQYF
14	.	few	TRBJ2-7	TRBV5-1	TGCGCCAGCAGCTTTCTTCGCGGGTCGGACGAGCAGTACTTC	CASSFLRGSDEQYF
14	TRBD1	.	TRBJ2-7	TRBV10-3	TGTGCCACCCACCCGGGACAGGGGGTTGACGAGCAGTACTTC	CATHPGQGVDEQYF
14	.	.	TRBJ2-7	TRBV7-3	TGTGCCAGCAGCTTAACCGGGCCCACCTACGAGCAGTACTTC	CASSLTGPTYEQYF
15	TRBD2	few	TRBJ2-1	TRBV7-2	TGTGCCAGCAGCTTAGGAGGGACTAGCGGCAATGAGCAGTTCTTC	CASSLGGTSGNEQFF
16	TRBD1	.	TRBJ2-1	TRBV5-1	TGCGCCAGCAGCTTGACAGGGGGCTCAAGGTACAATGAGCAGTTCTTC	CASSLTGGSRYNEQFF
16	.	few	TRBJ1-2	TRBV2	TGTGCCAGCAGCGGACCGAACCTGCAAACAAACTATGGCTACACCTTC	CASSGPNLQTNYGYTF
15	TRBD2	.	TRBJ2-5	TRBV9	TGTGCCAGCAGCGTAGGGCAAGCGGGACCTGAAACCCAGTACTTC	CASSVGQAGPETQYF
15	.	few	TRBJ2-4	TRBV5-4	TGTGCCAGCAGCTTGGGCGGAGTCAGGGTGGACATTCAGTACTTC	CASSLGGVRVDIQYF
15	TRBD2	few	TRBJ2-5	TRBV9	TGTGCCAGCAGCGTAAGTGTTAGCGGGAGAGAGACCCAGTACTTC	CASSVSVSGRETQYF
12	.	few	TRBJ2-5	TRBV30	TGTGCCTGGGGGGACTTGAAAAAGACCCAGTACTTC	CAWGDLKKTQYF
13	.	few	TRBJ2-1	TRBV30	TGTGCCTGGAGTGGGACAGGGAGGGATGAGCAGTTCTTC	CAWSGTGRDEQFF
16	.	.	TRBJ1-1	TRBV9	TGTGCCAGCAGCCCCCGACAGGTCCCCGTGAACACTGAAGCTTTCTTT	CASSPRQVPVNTEAFF
15	.	.	TRBJ2-6	TRBV10-3	TGTGCCATCAGTGACCTCTTCTCTGGGGCCAACGTCCTGACTTTC	CAISDLFSGANVLTF
12	.	.	TRBJ2-7	TRBV29-1	TGCAGCGTTATGACCCCCGCGTACGAGCAGTACTTC	CSVMTPAYEQYF
15	.	.	TRBJ2-1	TRBV6-5	TGTGCCAGCGGGACTCCCGGGACACGTAACAATGAGCAGTTCTTC	CASGTPGTRNNEQFF
14	.	few	TRBJ2-2	TRBV7-2	TGTGCCAGCAGCTTGGGATGGAACACCGGGGAGCTGTTTTTT	CASSLGWNTGELFF
14	.	few	TRBJ1-2	TRBV30	TGTGCCTGGAGTGTACTCGGCCCCCTCCATGGCTACACCTTC	CAWSVLGPLHGYTF
10	.	.	TRBJ2-3	TRBV9	TGTGCCAGCAGCGTGGATACGCAGTATTTT	CASSVDTQYF
13	.	few	TRBJ2-5	TRBV30	TGTGCCTGGAGTTACAGGGAACGGGAGACCCAGTACTTC	CAWSYRERETQYF
14	.	few	TRBJ1-1	TRBV5-4	TGTGCCAGCAGCTCATATTCCCAGGGCACTGAAGCTTTCTTT	CASSSYSQGTEAFF
15	TRBD2	.	TRBJ2-3	TRBV9	TGTGCCAGCAGCGCCCTAGCGGGGGGGCAAGATACGCAGTATTTT	CASSALAGGQDTQYF
12	.	few	TRBJ2-1	TRBV2	TGTGCCAGCGTTGAACAGAGGGATGAGCAGTTCTTC	CASVEQRDEQFF
15	.	.	TRBJ2-2	TRBV18	TGTGCCAGCTCCCCCAGGGCAGCGAACACCGGGGAGCTGTTTTTT	CASSPRAANTGELFF
13	.	.	TRBJ2-1	TRBV28	TGTGCCAGCAGTTACAGGGTAATGGGTGAGCAGTTCTTC	CASSYRVMGEQFF
15	TRBD1	few	TRBJ1-1	TRBV5-4	TGTGCCAGCTCTCGGTTCGGGACAGCGAACACTGAAGCTTTCTTT	CASSRFGTANTEAFF
12	.	.	TRBJ2-2	TRBV30	TGTGCCTGGAGTCCGGGGGCTGGGGAGCTGTTTTTT	CAWSPGAGELFF
13	.	few	TRBJ1-2	TRBV5-6	TGTGCCAGCAGCTCAGGAGCGGCGGATGGCTACACCTTC	CASSSGAADGYTF
14	.	few	TRBJ2-7	TRBV2	TGTGCCAGCAGTGTGCCAGGGATCACCTACGAGCAGTACTTC	CASSVPGITYEQYF
14	TRBD2	.	TRBJ2-1	TRBV5-4	TGTGCAGCAGAAAAGTTCAGCGGGGAGAATGAGCAGTTCTTC	CAAEKFSGENEQFF
16	.	.	TRBJ2-4	TRBV4-2	TGTGCCAGCAGCCTAACGGGGCTAGCGGCCAAAAACATTCAGTACTTC	CASSLTGLAAKNIQYF
13	.	.	TRBJ2-5	TRBV30	TGTGCCTGGAGTGTACGGGGTCAGACGACCCAGTACTTC	CAWSVRGQTTQYF
18	.	few	TRBJ1-3	TRBV7-9	TGTGCCAGCAGCTTTCGACGCCGGGGCAGCAACTCTGGAAACACCATATATTTT	CASSFRRRGSNSGNTIYF
13	.	few	TRBJ2-5	TRBV29-1	TGCAGCGTTGGACGGGGAGAGAGGGAGACCCAGTACTTC	CSVGRGERETQYF
14	TRBD1	few	TRBJ2-5	TRBV5-1	TGCGCCAGCAGCTTGGCAAGGGGGCCGGAGACCCAGTACTTC	CASSLARGPETQYF